The subject of this entry is one TCR beta chain. Its antigen is not identified. This CDR3 comprises 17 residues. CDR1 is MGHRA, CDR2 YSYEKL, per germline. V lost 3 bases and J lost 1; bases outside the gene matches: 9. This sample is drawn from a study of cytomegalovirus exposure and HLA in healthy donors. Study in general: The platform used for the 120 or so validation repertoires matched that of the approximately 670 first-cohort repertoires, a later analysis reported. Study-wide results and limits: Reportedly, diagnosis of cytomegalovirus status by the classifier showed high specificity and sensitivity.

The data were produced by immunoSEQ multiplex PCR, yet TCRdb's version contains in-frame clones alone and is incomplete. The sample lists 150,000 to 200,000 clones; around 90% were seen once. Specimen: PBMCs. This TCR was sampled from a man aged 18 to 35 in good health and CMV-seronegative. This sequence joins TRBV4-1 and TRBJ1-5, with 7 bases aligning to TRBD1. The CDR3 loop reads CASSQRTGWESNQPQHF. DNA of the CDR3: TGCGCCAGCAGCCAGAGGACAGGATGGGAAAGCAATCAGCCCCAGCATTTT.